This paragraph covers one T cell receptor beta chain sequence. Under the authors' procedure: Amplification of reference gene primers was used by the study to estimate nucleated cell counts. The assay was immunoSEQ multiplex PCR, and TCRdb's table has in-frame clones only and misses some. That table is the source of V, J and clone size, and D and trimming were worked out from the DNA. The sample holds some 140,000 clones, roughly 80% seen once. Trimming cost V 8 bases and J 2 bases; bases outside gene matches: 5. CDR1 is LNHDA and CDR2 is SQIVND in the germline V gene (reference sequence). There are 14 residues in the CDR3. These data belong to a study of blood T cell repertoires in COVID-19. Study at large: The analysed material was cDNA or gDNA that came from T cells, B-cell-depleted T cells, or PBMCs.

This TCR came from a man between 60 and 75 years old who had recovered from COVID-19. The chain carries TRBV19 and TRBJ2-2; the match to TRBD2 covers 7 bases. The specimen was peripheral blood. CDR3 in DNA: TGTGCCAGTTATCAGCGGGGTAACACCGGGGAGCTGTTTTTT. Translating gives CASYQRGNTGELFF.